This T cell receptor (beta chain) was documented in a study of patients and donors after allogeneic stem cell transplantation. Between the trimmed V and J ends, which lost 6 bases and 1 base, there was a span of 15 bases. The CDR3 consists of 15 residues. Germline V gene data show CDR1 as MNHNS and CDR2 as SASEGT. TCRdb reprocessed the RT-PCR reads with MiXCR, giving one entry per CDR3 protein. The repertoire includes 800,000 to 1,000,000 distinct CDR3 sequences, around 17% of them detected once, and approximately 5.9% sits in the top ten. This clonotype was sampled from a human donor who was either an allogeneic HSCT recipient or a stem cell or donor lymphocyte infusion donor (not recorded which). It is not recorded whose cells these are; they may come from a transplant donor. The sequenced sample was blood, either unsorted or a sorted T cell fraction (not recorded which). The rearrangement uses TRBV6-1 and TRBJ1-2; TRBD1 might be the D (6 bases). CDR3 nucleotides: TGTGCCAGCAGCCGCGGACAGATGGTTAACTATGGCTACACCTTC. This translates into CASSRGQMVNYGYTF.